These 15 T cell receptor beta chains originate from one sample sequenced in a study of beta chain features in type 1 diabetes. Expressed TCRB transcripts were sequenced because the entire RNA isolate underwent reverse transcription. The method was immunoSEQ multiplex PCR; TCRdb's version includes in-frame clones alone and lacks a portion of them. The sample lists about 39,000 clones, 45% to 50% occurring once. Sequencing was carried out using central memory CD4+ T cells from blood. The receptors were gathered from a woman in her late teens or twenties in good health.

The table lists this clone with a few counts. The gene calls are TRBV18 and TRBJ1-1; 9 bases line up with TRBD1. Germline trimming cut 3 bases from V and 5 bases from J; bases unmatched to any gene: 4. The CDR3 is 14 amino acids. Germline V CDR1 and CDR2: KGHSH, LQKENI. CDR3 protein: CASSPLGTGTEAFF. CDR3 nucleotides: TGTGCCAGCTCACCTTTGGGGACAGGGACTGAAGCTTTCTTT.

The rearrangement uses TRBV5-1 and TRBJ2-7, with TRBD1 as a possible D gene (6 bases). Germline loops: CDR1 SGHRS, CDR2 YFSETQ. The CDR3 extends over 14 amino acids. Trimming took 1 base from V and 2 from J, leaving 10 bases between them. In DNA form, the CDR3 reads TGCGCCAGCAGCTTGCACAGGGAGCCCTACGAGCAGTACTTC. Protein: CASSLHREPYEQYF.

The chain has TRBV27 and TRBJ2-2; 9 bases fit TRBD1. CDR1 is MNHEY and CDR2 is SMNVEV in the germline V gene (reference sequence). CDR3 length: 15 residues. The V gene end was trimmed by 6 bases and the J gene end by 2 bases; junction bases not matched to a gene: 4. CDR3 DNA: TGTGCCAGCAGACAGGGGGCGCGAAACACCGGGGAGCTGTTTTTT. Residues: CASRQGARNTGELFF.

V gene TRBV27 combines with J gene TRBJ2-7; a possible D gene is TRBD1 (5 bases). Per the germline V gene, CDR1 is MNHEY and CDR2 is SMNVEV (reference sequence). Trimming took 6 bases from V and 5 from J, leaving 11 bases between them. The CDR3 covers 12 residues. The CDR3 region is CASRSGIHEQYF. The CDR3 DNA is TGTGCCAGCAGATCAGGGATTCACGAGCAGTACTTC.

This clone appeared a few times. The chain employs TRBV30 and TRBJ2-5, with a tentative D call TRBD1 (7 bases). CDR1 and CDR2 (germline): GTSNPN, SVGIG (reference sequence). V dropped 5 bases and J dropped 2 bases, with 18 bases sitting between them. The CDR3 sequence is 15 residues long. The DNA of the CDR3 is TGTGCCTGGGGCCTCCCAGGGGGGAGACAAGAGACCCAGTACTTC. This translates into CAWGLPGGRQETQYF.

This chain's CDR3 is CASSLNGAGTYEQYF. CDR3 in DNA: TGCGCCAGCAGCTTAAATGGGGCAGGGACCTACGAGCAGTACTTC. V and J are TRBV5-1 and TRBJ2-7, with a tentative D call TRBD1 (5 bases). The V end was cut by 2 bases, the J end by 2 bases, with 14 bases between. This CDR3 region has 15 residues. Germline lookup yields CDR1 SGHRS and CDR2 YFSETQ.

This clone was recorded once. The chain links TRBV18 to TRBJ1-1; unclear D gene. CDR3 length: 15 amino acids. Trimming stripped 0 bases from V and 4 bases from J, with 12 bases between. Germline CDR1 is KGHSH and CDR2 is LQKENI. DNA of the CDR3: TGTGCCAGCTCACCACCGGCGGGTCGTGGCACTGAAGCTTTCTTT. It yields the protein CASSPPAGRGTEAFF.

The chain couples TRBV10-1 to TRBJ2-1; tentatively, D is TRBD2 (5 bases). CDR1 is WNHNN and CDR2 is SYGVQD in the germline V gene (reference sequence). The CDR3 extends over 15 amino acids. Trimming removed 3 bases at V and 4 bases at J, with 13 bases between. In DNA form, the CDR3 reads TGCGCCAGCAGTGACCCCGGACTGGCGTACAATGAGCAGTTCTTC. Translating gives CASSDPGLAYNEQFF.

The CDR3 loop is CASSLETSGRQQFF. The CDR3 coding sequence is TGTGCCAGCAGCTTAGAGACTAGCGGGAGGCAGCAGTTCTTC. The V call is TRBV7-2, the J call TRBJ2-1, with 13 bases fitting TRBD2. V gave up 1 base and J gave up 11 bases; unmatched junction bases: 2. Germline V gene lookup returns CDR1 SGHTA and CDR2 FQGNSA. The CDR3 length is 14 residues.

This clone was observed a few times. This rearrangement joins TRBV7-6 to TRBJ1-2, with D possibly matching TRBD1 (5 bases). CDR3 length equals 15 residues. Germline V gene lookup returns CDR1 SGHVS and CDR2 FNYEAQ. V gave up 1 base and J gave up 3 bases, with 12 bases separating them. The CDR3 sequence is CASSLDNGGDYGYTF. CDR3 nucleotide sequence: TGTGCCAGCAGCTTAGATAACGGGGGGGACTATGGCTACACCTTC.

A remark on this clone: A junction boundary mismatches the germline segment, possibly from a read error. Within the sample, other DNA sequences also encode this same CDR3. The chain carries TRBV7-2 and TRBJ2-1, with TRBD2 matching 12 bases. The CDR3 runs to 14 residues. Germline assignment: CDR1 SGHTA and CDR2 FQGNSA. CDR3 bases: TGTGCCAGCTCCACTAGCGGGAGGTGGAATGAACAGTTCTTC. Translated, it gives CASSTSGRWNEQFF.

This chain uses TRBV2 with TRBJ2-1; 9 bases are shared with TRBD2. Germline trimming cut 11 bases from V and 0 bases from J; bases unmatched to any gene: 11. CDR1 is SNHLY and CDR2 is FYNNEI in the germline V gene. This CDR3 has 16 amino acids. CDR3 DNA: TGTGCCCGCCCCAAGGTTAGCGGGAGCTCCTACAATGAGCAGTTCTTC. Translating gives CARPKVSGSSYNEQFF.

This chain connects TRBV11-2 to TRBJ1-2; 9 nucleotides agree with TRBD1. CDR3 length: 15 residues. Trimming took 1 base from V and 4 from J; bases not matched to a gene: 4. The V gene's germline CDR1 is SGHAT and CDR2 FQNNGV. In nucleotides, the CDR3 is TGTGCCAGCAGCTTAGCTACAGGGGGCCTCTATGGCTACACCTTC. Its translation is CASSLATGGLYGYTF.

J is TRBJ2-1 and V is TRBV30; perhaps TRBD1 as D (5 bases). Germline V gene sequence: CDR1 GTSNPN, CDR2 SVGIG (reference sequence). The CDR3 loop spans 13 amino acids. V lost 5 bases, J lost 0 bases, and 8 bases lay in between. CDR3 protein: CAWYRSSYNEQFF. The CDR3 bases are TGTGCCTGGTACAGGAGCTCCTACAATGAGCAGTTCTTC.

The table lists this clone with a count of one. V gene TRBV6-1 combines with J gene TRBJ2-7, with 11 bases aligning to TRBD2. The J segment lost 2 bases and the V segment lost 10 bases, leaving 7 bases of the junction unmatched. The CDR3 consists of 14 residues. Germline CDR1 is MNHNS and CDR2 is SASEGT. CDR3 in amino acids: CATKIAGGTYEQYF. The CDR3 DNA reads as TGTGCCACCAAGATAGCGGGAGGGACCTACGAGCAGTACTTC.